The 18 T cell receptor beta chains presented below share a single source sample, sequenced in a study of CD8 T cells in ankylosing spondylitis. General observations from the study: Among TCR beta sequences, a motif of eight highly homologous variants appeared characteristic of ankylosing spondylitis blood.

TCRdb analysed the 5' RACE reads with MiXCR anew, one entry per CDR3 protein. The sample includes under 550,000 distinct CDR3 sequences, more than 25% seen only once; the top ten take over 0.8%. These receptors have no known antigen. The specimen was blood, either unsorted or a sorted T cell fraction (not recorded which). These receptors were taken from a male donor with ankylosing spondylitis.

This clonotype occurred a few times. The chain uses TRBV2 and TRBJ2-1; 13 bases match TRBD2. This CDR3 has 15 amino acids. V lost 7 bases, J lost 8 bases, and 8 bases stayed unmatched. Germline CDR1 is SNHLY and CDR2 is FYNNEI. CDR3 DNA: TGTGCCAGCAAGGCCTGGACTAGCGGGGGTTATGAGCAGTTCTTC. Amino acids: CASKAWTSGGYEQFF. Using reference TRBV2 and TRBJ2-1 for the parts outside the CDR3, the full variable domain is EPEVTQTPSHQVTQMGQEVILRCVPISNHLYFYWYRQILGQKVEFLVSFYNNEISEKSEIFDDQFSVERPDGSNFTLKIRSTKLEDSAMYFCASKAWTSGGYEQFFGPGTRLTVL.

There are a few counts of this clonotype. This CDR3 is CASGRIAYEQYF. The CDR3 DNA reads as TGTGCCAGCGGAAGAATAGCATACGAGCAGTACTTC. J is TRBJ2-7 and V is TRBV2; D not resolved. Germline CDR1 and CDR2: SNHLY and FYNNEI. The CDR3 loop spans 12 amino acids. The V gene lost 8 bases and the J gene lost 4 bases, with 12 bases spanning the gap.

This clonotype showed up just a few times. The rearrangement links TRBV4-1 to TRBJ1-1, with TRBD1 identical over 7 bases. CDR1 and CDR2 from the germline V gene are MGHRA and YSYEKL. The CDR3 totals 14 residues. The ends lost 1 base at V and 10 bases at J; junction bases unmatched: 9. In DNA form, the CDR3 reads TGCGCCAGCAGCCAAGTTCGCGGGGACAGAGGAGCTTTCTTT. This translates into CASSQVRGDRGAFF.

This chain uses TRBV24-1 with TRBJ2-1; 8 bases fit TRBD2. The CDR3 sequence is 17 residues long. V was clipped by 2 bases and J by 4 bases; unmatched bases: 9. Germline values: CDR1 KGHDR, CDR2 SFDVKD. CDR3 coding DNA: TGTGCCACCAGTGATTCCTTCCCGGGACTAGTATACAATGAGCAGTTCTTC. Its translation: CATSDSFPGLVYNEQFF.

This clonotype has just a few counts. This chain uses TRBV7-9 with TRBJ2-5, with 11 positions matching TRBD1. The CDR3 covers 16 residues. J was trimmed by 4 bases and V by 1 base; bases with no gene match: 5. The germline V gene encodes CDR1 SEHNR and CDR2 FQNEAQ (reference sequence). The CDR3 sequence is CASSLGSGQGAETQYF. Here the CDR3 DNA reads TGTGCCAGCAGCTTAGGATCAGGACAGGGGGCAGAGACCCAGTACTTC.

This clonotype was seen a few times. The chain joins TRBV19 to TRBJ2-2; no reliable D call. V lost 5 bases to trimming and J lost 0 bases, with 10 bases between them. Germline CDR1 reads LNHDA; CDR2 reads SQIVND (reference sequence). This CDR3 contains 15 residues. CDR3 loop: CASSLQLSNTGELFF. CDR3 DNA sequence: TGTGCCAGTAGTTTACAGCTTTCGAACACCGGGGAGCTGTTTTTT.

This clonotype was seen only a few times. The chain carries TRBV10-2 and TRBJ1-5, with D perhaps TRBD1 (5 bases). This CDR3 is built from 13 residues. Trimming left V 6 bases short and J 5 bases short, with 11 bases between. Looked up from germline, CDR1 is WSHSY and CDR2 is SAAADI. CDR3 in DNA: TGCGCCAGCAGGGACCGACAGCATCAGCCCCAGCATTTT. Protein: CASRDRQHQPQHF.

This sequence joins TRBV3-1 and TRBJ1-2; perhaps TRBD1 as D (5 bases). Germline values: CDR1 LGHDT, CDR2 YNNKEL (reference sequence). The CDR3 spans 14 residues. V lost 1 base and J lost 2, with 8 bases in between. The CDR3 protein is CASSQGDLNYGYTF. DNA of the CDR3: TGTGCCAGCAGCCAAGGGGACTTAAACTATGGCTACACCTTC.

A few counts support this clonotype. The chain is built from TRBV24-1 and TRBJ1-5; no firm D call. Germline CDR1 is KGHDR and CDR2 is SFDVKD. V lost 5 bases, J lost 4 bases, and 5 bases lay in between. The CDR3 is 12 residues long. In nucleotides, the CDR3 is TGTGCCACCAGTGGCCCGAATCAGCCCCAGCATTTT. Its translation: CATSGPNQPQHF.

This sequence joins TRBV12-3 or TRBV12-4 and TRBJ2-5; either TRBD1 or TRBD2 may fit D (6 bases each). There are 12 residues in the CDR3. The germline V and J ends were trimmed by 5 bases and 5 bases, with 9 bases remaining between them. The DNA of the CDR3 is TGTGCCAGCAGTACAGGGAGGGAGACCCAGTACTTC. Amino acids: CASSTGRETQYF.

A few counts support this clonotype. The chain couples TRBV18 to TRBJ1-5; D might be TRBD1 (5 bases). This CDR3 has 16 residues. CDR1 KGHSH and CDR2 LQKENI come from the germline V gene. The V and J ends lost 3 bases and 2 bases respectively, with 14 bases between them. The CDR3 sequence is CASSPGPTGGNQPQHF. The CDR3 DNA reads TGTGCCAGCTCACCGGGGCCCACGGGGGGCAATCAGCCCCAGCATTTT.

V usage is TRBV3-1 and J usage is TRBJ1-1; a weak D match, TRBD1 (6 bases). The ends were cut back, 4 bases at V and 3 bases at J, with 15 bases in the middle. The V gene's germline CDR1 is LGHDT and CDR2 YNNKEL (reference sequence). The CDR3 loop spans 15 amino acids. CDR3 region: CASSPRPGEYTEAFF. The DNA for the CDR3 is TGTGCCAGCAGCCCCAGGCCAGGGGAATACACTGAAGCTTTCTTT.

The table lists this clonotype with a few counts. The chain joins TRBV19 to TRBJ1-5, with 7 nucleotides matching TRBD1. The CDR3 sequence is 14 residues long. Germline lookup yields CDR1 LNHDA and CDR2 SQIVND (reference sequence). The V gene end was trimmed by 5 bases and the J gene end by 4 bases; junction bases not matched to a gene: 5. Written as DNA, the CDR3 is TGTGCCAGTAGTGTATCCAGGGGGAATCAGCCCCAGCATTTT. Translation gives CASSVSRGNQPQHF.

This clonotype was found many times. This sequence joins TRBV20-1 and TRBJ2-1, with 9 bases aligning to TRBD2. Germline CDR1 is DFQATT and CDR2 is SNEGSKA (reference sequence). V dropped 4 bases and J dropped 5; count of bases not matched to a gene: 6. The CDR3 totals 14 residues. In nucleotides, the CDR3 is TGCAGTGCTATAAGCGGGAGGCGGAACAATGAGCAGTTCTTC. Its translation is CSAISGRRNNEQFF.

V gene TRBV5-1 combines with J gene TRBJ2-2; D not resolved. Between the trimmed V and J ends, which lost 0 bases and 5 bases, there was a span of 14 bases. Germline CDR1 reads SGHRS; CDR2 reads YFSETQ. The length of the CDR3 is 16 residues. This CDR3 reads CASSLETSLSTGELFF. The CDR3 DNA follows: TGCGCCAGCAGCTTGGAGACATCTCTCTCGACCGGGGAGCTGTTTTTT.

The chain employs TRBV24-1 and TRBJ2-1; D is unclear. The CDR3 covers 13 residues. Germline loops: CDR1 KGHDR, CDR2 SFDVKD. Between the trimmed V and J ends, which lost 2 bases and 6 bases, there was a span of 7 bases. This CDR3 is CATSDYLSNEQFF. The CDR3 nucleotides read TGTGCCACCAGTGATTACTTATCCAATGAGCAGTTCTTC.

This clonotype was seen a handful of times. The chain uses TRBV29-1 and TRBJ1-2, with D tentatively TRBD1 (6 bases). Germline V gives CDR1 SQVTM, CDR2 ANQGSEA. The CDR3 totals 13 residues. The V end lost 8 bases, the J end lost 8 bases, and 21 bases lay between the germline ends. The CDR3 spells CSLAPTGSGGYTF. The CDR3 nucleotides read TGCAGCCTTGCTCCCACAGGGTCGGGCGGCTACACCTTC.

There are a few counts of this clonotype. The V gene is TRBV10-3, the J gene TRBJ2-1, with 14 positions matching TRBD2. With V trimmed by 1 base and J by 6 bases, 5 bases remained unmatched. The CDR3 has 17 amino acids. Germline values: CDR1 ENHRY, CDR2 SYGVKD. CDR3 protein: CAISEYGTSGRPNEQFF. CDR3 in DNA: TGTGCCATCAGTGAGTACGGGACTAGCGGGAGACCCAATGAGCAGTTCTTC.